The entry below describes one TCR beta chain. What it recognizes is unknown. These data belong to a study of cytomegalovirus exposure and HLA in healthy donors. Study-wide background: The 120 million or so unique TCR beta sequences, from 150 million to 200 million T cells, were found by an earlier analysis. Researchers found that about four fifths of about 400 genotyped donors fell within the Caucasian-associated ancestry cluster. Study results and limitations: In the analysis, some V segments, TRBV6-2 and TRBV6-3 included, were excluded as indistinguishable. For cytomegalovirus status, the classifier reportedly gave diagnoses with high specificity and sensitivity.

PCR employed 60 Vbeta and 13 Jbeta primers. Sequencing was performed with immunoSEQ multiplex PCR; in TCRdb, only in-frame clones are kept and a portion is missing. The sample has over 50,000 clones, under 85% seen once. CDR1 and CDR2 from the germline V gene are MNHEY and SVGAGI. V was pared by 8 bases and J by 8 bases, with 21 bases between. The CDR3 length is 14 residues. This TCR came from a man aged 45-65 years in good health and CMV-seropositive. Sequencing was done on a sample of PBMCs. This chain uses TRBV6-5 with TRBJ1-2; D is perhaps TRBD1 (5 bases). The CDR3 protein is CASGTLGRVRGYTF. The CDR3 nucleotides read TGTGCCAGCGGGACTCTAGGACGAGTAAGGGGCTACACCTTC.